Presented here are 29 T cell receptor beta chains from one specimen sequenced in a study of cytomegalovirus exposure and HLA in healthy donors. The PCR contained 60 Vbeta and 13 Jbeta primers. The assay was immunoSEQ multiplex PCR, and TCRdb's table has in-frame clones only and misses some. The sample carries 120,000 or so clones, roughly 80% recorded once. Specimen: PBMCs. The receptors here all came from a female donor in good health and CMV-seronegative.

V usage is TRBV11-1 and J usage is TRBJ2-3; 9 positions agree with TRBD2. V lost 7 bases to trimming and J lost 3 bases; unmatched junction nucleotides: 8. CDR3 length equals 15 residues. Germline assignment: CDR1 SGHAT and CDR2 FQDESV (reference sequence). Here the CDR3 DNA reads TGTGCCAGCAAGAGACTAGCGGAAACGACAGATACGCAGTATTTT. Translation gives CASKRLAETTDTQYF.

This chain connects TRBV27 to TRBJ2-5; 7 bases line up with TRBD1. V lost 7 bases, J lost 2 bases, and 13 bases stayed unmatched. CDR1 is MNHEY, CDR2 SMNVEV, per germline (reference sequence). The CDR3 spans 16 residues. CDR3 amino acids: CASMRWSRGRQETQYF. In nucleotides, the CDR3 is TGTGCCAGCATGAGGTGGAGTAGGGGGCGGCAAGAGACCCAGTACTTC.

The chain recombines TRBV10-3 with TRBJ2-7, with a weak D call TRBD2 (5 bases). Between the trimmed V and J ends, which lost 0 bases and 5 bases, there was a span of 8 bases. The length of the CDR3 is 13 residues. The germline V gene encodes CDR1 ENHRY and CDR2 SYGVKD. Written as DNA, the CDR3 is TGTGCCATCAGTGAGTCCGAGGGCGACGAGCAGTACTTC. Translating gives CAISESEGDEQYF.

The V and J genes are TRBV5-1 and TRBJ2-3, with 12 bases fitting TRBD2. V trimming: 3 bases; J trimming: 0 bases; junction bases outside the gene matches: 17. CDR1 is SGHRS, CDR2 YFSETQ, per germline. This CDR3 has 21 amino acids. CDR3 loop: CASSSLGASGRAYPSTDTQYF. In DNA form, the CDR3 reads TGCGCCAGCAGCTCCCTCGGGGCTAGCGGGAGGGCGTATCCCAGCACAGATACGCAGTATTTT.

The V call is TRBV7-3, the J call TRBJ2-3, with D hard to call. Germline V gene data show CDR1 as SGHTA and CDR2 as FQGTGA. This CDR3 comprises 13 residues. V lost 5 bases and J lost 0, with 6 bases in between. The CDR3 region has the DNA TGTGCCAGCAGCCGGTACAGCACAGATACGCAGTATTTT. Translation: CASSRYSTDTQYF. Looking up the rest from reference TRBV7-3 and TRBJ2-3 gives the full variable domain: GAGVSQTPSNKVTEKGKYVELRCDPISGHTALYWYRQSLGQGPEFLIYFQGTGAADDSGLPNDRFFAVRPEGSVSTLKIQRTERGDSAVYLCASSRYSTDTQYFGPGTRLTVL.

V and J are TRBV10-3 and TRBJ1-2; TRBD1 agrees at 9 bases. The CDR3 extends over 13 amino acids. The germline CDR1 and CDR2 sequences are ENHRY and SYGVKD. V trimming: 10 bases; J trimming: 3 bases; junction bases outside the gene matches: 6. CDR3 sequence reads: CATQGQGDYGYTF. The CDR3 DNA reads TGTGCCACCCAGGGACAGGGAGACTATGGCTACACCTTC.

V gene TRBV9 combines with J gene TRBJ1-1; D gene unclear. Trimming cost V 2 bases and J 3 bases, with 11 bases left between them. CDR1 is SGDLS and CDR2 is YYNGEE in the germline V gene. The CDR3 is 14 residues long. As DNA, the CDR3 is TGTGCCAGCAGCGTGTTGGGCTCGGACACTGAAGCTTTCTTT. This codes for CASSVLGSDTEAFF.

This chain connects TRBV28 to TRBJ1-3; TRBD1 might be the D (5 bases). The CDR3 sequence is 15 residues long. CDR1 and CDR2 from the germline V gene are MDHEN and SYDVKM. Trimming stripped 3 bases from V and 3 bases from J, with 12 bases between. As DNA, the CDR3 is TGTGCCAGCAGTTTGGGGGGATCGGGTGGAAACACCATATATTTT. Translated, it gives CASSLGGSGGNTIYF.

This clone has more than one count but fewer than ten. The rearrangement links TRBV10-1 to TRBJ1-1, with D possibly TRBD1 on 5 matching bases. This CDR3 comprises 13 residues. V lost 5 bases, J lost 2 bases, and 9 bases lay in between. Germline V gene sequence: CDR1 WNHNN, CDR2 SYGVQD (reference sequence). CDR3 loop: CASSLTENTEAFF. Written as DNA, the CDR3 is TGCGCCAGCAGTTTGACAGAAAACACTGAAGCTTTCTTT.

This sequence joins TRBV2 and TRBJ1-5; D is uncertain. This CDR3 has 14 amino acids. The germline V gene has CDR1 SNHLY and CDR2 FYNNEI. V lost 6 bases, J lost 2 bases, and 11 bases lay in between. CDR3 coding DNA: TGTGCCAGCAGCCAGCGTTGGGGCAATCAGCCCCAGCATTTT. Translated: CASSQRWGNQPQHF.

This clone came up once. CDR3 sequence: CASSIRRGGDYGYTF. The CDR3 nucleotides read TGCGCCAGCAGTATTCGAAGAGGGGGCGACTATGGCTACACCTTC. The V and J genes are TRBV5-1 and TRBJ1-2; 7 nucleotides line up with TRBD1. The length of the CDR3 is 15 residues. V gave up 5 bases and J gave up 3 bases; unmatched junction bases: 10. Per germline, CDR1 SGHRS and CDR2 YFSETQ.

For this clone: The junction departs from the called germline gene at one end, perhaps through a read error. Written as DNA, the CDR3 is TGTTCCAGCAGCCGGGATTCGGGATTCGGAGAGACCCAGTACTTC. Its translation is CSSSRDSGFGETQYF. This rearrangement joins TRBV7-9 to TRBJ2-5; D possibly corresponds to TRBD2 (5 bases). Germline V gene data show CDR1 as SEHNR and CDR2 as FQNEAQ (reference sequence). This CDR3 region has 15 residues.

Only a few counts were recorded for this clone. The chain combines TRBV30 with TRBJ2-7; weak D call: TRBD1 (6 bases). The CDR3 totals 12 residues. Germline CDR1 and CDR2: GTSNPN and SVGIG (reference sequence). Deletions cut 2 bases from V and 6 bases from J, with 11 bases between. CDR3 sequence (DNA): TGTGCCTGGAGTTTTACAGGGTCCGAGCAGTACTTC. It translates to CAWSFTGSEQYF.

This clone was counted a single time. The rearrangement links TRBV5-1 to TRBJ1-2; D remains unclear. The CDR3 covers 13 residues. Germline-derived CDR1 and CDR2 are SGHRS and YFSETQ. Trimming pared 0 bases from V and 6 bases from J, leaving 9 bases between. Written as DNA, the CDR3 is TGCGCCAGCAGCTTGGGGGCGGGGAATGGCTACACCTTC. It encodes CASSLGAGNGYTF. The full variable domain, with the rest looked up from reference TRBV5-1 and TRBJ1-2, is KAGVTQTPRYLIKTRGQQVTLSCSPISGHRSVSWYQQTPGQGLQFLFEYFSETQRNKGNFPGRFSGRQFSNSRSEMNVSTLELGDSALYLCASSLGAGNGYTFGSGTRLTVV.

This chain connects TRBV5-1 to TRBJ2-3; TRBD1 might be the D (5 bases). Deletions cut 2 bases from V and 5 bases from J, with 27 bases between. The CDR3 extends over 19 amino acids. The V gene's germline CDR1 is SGHRS and CDR2 YFSETQ. CDR3 sequence: CASSLRGPPVGIDGDTQYF. For the CDR3, the DNA is TGCGCCAGCAGCTTAAGGGGCCCACCGGTGGGGATAGACGGAGATACGCAGTATTTT.

This clone was seen a few times. Here the CDR3 DNA reads TGTGCCAGCAGCCTGCAGGGTGACTCACCCCTCCACTTT. It codes for CASSLQGDSPLHF. The chain couples TRBV7-8 to TRBJ1-6, with D tentatively TRBD1 (5 bases). V lost 5 bases to trimming and J lost 10 bases, with 12 bases between them. This CDR3 region has 13 residues. CDR1 and CDR2 (germline): SGHVS, FQNEAQ. The complete variable domain, with remaining parts taken from reference TRBV7-8 and TRBJ1-6, reads GAGVSQSPRYKVAKRGQDVALRCDPISGHVSLFWYQQALGQGPEFLTYFQNEAQLDKSGLPSDRFFAERPEGSVSTLKIQRTQQEDSAVYLCASSLQGDSPLHFGNGTRLTVT.

Only one count was recorded for this clone. Other nucleotide sequences from this sample produce the same CDR3. V is TRBV9 and J is TRBJ1-2; 10 bases align to TRBD1. CDR3 length: 14 amino acids. With 2 bases clipped from V and 4 bases from J, the junction kept 2 bases outside the gene matches. The germline CDR1 and CDR2 sequences are SGDLS and YYNGEE. Here the CDR3 reads CASSVGQGGYGYTF. The CDR3 DNA sequence: TGTGCCAGCAGCGTTGGACAGGGGGGCTATGGCTACACCTTC.

The V gene is TRBV18, the J gene TRBJ1-4; 8 nucleotides align to TRBD1. CDR1 and CDR2 (germline): KGHSH, LQKENI. The length of the CDR3 is 14 residues. V lost 6 bases, J lost 7 bases, and 7 bases stayed unmatched. The chain's CDR3 is CASSQQGEIEKLFF. The CDR3 DNA reads as TGTGCCAGCTCCCAACAGGGGGAAATTGAAAAACTGTTTTTT.

This rearrangement joins TRBV6-1 to TRBJ2-2; tentatively, D is TRBD2 (5 bases). CDR1 and CDR2 from the germline V gene are MNHNS and SASEGT. V was clipped by 5 bases and J by 5 bases, with 12 bases between them. The CDR3 loop spans 14 amino acids. The CDR3 spells CASSLPRGTGELFF. The CDR3 DNA sequence: TGTGCCAGCAGTCTTCCCAGAGGGACCGGGGAGCTGTTTTTT.

The rearrangement joins TRBV7-8 to TRBJ1-4; 9 bases match TRBD1. The ends lost 5 bases at V and 4 bases at J; junction bases unmatched: 2. Germline V gives CDR1 SGHVS, CDR2 FQNEAQ. CDR3 length: 14 amino acids. The CDR3 region has the DNA TGTGCCAGCAGCCGGACAGGGGTTAATGAAAAACTGTTTTTT. Translated, it gives CASSRTGVNEKLFF. Looking up the rest from reference TRBV7-8 and TRBJ1-4 gives the full variable domain: GAGVSQSPRYKVAKRGQDVALRCDPISGHVSLFWYQQALGQGPEFLTYFQNEAQLDKSGLPSDRFFAERPEGSVSTLKIQRTQQEDSAVYLCASSRTGVNEKLFFGSGTQLSVL.

The J gene is TRBJ2-1, the V gene TRBV4-1, with 9 nucleotides matching TRBD1. The CDR3 contains 15 residues. V lost 4 bases to trimming and J lost 6 bases; unmatched junction nucleotides: 7. Germline V CDR1 and CDR2: MGHRA, YSYEKL. The CDR3 reads CASSRGTGRANEQFF. As DNA, the CDR3 is TGCGCCAGCAGCCGCGGGACAGGGAGGGCCAATGAGCAGTTCTTC.

The J gene is TRBJ2-5, the V gene TRBV2; 7 bases are a match to TRBD1. The CDR3 spans 15 residues. CDR1 is SNHLY, CDR2 FYNNEI, per germline. The trim removed 7 bases at V and 5 bases at J, leaving 13 bases unmatched. The DNA for the CDR3 is TGTGCCAGCACCGGACAGGCCCGTGTAGGGGAGACCCAGTACTTC. Amino acid sequence: CASTGQARVGETQYF.

This sequence joins TRBV7-9 and TRBJ2-7, with D possibly matching TRBD2 (5 bases). V shed 5 bases and J shed 0 bases, with 14 bases lying between them. CDR1 SEHNR and CDR2 FQNEAQ come from the germline V gene (reference sequence). The CDR3 consists of 15 residues. The CDR3 protein is CASSNLPDSSYEQYF. For the CDR3, the DNA is TGTGCCAGCAGCAACCTCCCGGACTCCTCCTACGAGCAGTACTTC.

This clone has a handful of counts. This chain connects TRBV29-1 to TRBJ1-4; D is unclear. The CDR3 runs to 10 residues. Germline CDR1 is SQVTM and CDR2 is ANQGSEA. The CDR3 DNA is TGCAGTGCGGGAGACGAAAAACTGTTTTTT. Its protein product is CSAGDEKLFF.

J is TRBJ1-1 and V is TRBV19; the D gene is possibly TRBD1 (5 bases). The CDR3 is 16 residues long. Deletions cut 4 bases from V and 2 bases from J, with 17 bases between. The germline V gene encodes CDR1 LNHDA and CDR2 SQIVND (reference sequence). The chain's CDR3 is CASSRSGFGLNTEAFF. CDR3 DNA: TGTGCCAGTAGTAGGTCAGGGTTCGGTCTTAACACTGAAGCTTTCTTT.

The V and J genes are TRBV28 and TRBJ2-7; the D gene is possibly TRBD2 (5 bases). V shed 4 bases and J shed 7 bases, with 14 bases lying between them. CDR3 length: 13 amino acids. Germline loops: CDR1 MDHEN, CDR2 SYDVKM. The CDR3 coding sequence is TGTGCCAGCAGTTCCCCGGGATCCCCAGAGCAGTACTTC. Translation gives CASSSPGSPEQYF.

In its sample, this clone was seen a few times. The CDR3 nucleotides read TGTGCCAGCAGTACCATACGTCAGGGGACAGATACGCAGTATTTT. Translation: CASSTIRQGTDTQYF. This sequence joins TRBV28 and TRBJ2-3; a weak D match, TRBD1 (6 bases). The germline gives CDR1 MDHEN, CDR2 SYDVKM. This CDR3 has 15 amino acids. V was pared by 5 bases and J by 3 bases, with 15 bases between. Full variable domain (missing parts from reference TRBV28 and TRBJ2-3): DVKVTQSSRYLVKRTGEKVFLECVQDMDHENMFWYRQDPGLGLRLIYFSYDVKMKEKGDIPEGYSVSREKKERFSLILESASTNQTSMYLCASSTIRQGTDTQYFGPGTRLTVL.

The V and J genes are TRBV29-1 and TRBJ2-3; a weak D match, TRBD2 (5 bases). There are 12 residues in the CDR3. The germline V and J ends were trimmed by 7 bases and 5 bases, with 13 bases remaining between them. From germline, CDR1 is SQVTM and CDR2 ANQGSEA. The CDR3 spells CSGRGLVDTQYF. The CDR3 DNA reads TGCAGCGGCCGGGGTCTCGTAGATACGCAGTATTTT.

This CDR3 reads CASSLGAEYSNQPQHF. Here the CDR3 DNA reads TGTGCCAGCAGCTTAGGAGCGGAATATAGCAATCAGCCCCAGCATTTT. This chain links TRBV7-9 with TRBJ1-5; D call uncertain. This CDR3 spans 16 amino acids. Germline CDR1 reads SEHNR; CDR2 reads FQNEAQ (reference sequence). Deletions cut 1 base from V and 0 bases from J, with 10 bases between. The whole variable domain, remainder taken from reference TRBV7-9 and TRBJ1-5, is DTGVSQNPRHKITKRGQNVTFRCDPISEHNRLYWYRQTLGQGPEFLTYFQNEAQLEKSRLLSDRFSAERPKGSFSTLEIQRTEQGDSAMYLCASSLGAEYSNQPQHFGDGTRLSIL.